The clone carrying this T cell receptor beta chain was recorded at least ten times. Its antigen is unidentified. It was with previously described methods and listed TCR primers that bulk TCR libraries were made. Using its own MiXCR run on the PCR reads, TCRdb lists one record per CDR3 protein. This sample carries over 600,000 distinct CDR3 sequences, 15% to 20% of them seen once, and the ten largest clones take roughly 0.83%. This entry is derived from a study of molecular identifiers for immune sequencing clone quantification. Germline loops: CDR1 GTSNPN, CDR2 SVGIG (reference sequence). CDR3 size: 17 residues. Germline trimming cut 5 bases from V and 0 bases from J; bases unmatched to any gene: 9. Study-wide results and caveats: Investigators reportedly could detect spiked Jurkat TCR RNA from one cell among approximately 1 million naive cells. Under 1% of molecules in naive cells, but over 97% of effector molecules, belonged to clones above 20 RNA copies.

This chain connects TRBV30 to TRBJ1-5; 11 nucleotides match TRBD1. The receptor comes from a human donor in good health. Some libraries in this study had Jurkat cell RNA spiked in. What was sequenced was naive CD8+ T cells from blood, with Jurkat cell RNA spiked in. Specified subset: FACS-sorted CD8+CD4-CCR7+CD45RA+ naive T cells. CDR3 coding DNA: TGTGCCTGGGCGGACAGGGGGCCGGTCTATAGCAATCAGCCCCAGCATTTT. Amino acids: CAWADRGPVYSNQPQHF.